These 30 T cell receptor beta chains share one sample of origin, sequenced in a study of T cells in Graves' hyperthyroidism and ophthalmopathy. Authors of the study amplified TCR beta CDR3 regions from RNA transcripts. RT-PCR in the first round (using the HTBI primer set) targeted the TCR CDR3. Each CDR3 protein is one row after TCRdb ran MiXCR on the multiplex PCR reads. The table shows approximately 530,000 distinct CDR3 sequences, with just under 20% occurring only once. The sequencing sample was made of blood. These receptors all come from a man aged 35-49 years with Graves' ophthalmopathy.

This clonotype was counted many times. DNA for the CDR3: TGTGCCAGCAGCTTAGGAATAGGTCCCCGAGAGACCCAGTACTTC. The encoded protein is CASSLGIGPRETQYF. This chain links TRBV11-2 with TRBJ2-5; D is undetermined. This CDR3 has 15 residues. V was trimmed by 1 base and J by 4 bases, leaving 13 bases between them. Germline lookup yields CDR1 SGHAT and CDR2 FQNNGV.

This clonotype has at least ten counts. The chain recombines TRBV2 with TRBJ2-2; perhaps TRBD2 as D (6 bases). CDR3 length equals 14 residues. The ends were cut back, 10 bases at V and 0 bases at J, with 12 bases in the middle. CDR1 is SNHLY and CDR2 is FYNNEI in the germline V gene. The CDR3 here is CATETSPNTGELFF. The CDR3, as DNA: TGTGCCACAGAGACTAGTCCGAACACCGGGGAGCTGTTTTTT.

The chain combines TRBV7-9 with TRBJ2-7, with 9 bases matching TRBD1. This CDR3 contains 17 residues. The V and J ends lost 5 bases and 2 bases, in that order; junction bases with no gene match: 13. Per germline, CDR1 SEHNR and CDR2 FQNEAQ (reference sequence). The chain's CDR3 is CASSLRPGQGIPYEQYF. In nucleotides, the CDR3 is TGTGCCAGCAGCCTCCGTCCGGGACAGGGAATCCCCTACGAGCAGTACTTC.

The gene calls are TRBV7-9 and TRBJ2-5; 10 bases map to TRBD2. V was clipped by 3 bases and J by 4 bases; unmatched bases: 2. Germline V CDR1 and CDR2: SEHNR, FQNEAQ (reference sequence). This CDR3 comprises 14 residues. Here the CDR3 reads CASSFLAGVETQYF. As DNA, the CDR3 is TGTGCCAGCAGCTTTCTAGCGGGGGTAGAGACCCAGTACTTC. Supplemented by reference TRBV7-9 and TRBJ2-5, the full variable domain reads DTGVSQNPRHKITKRGQNVTFRCDPISEHNRLYWYRQTLGQGPEFLTYFQNEAQLEKSRLLSDRFSAERPKGSFSTLEIQRTEQGDSAMYLCASSFLAGVETQYFGPGTRLLVL.

The J gene is TRBJ1-2, the V gene TRBV2; 8 nucleotides align to TRBD1. CDR1 is SNHLY and CDR2 is FYNNEI in the germline V gene. This CDR3 comprises 16 residues. J gave up 1 base and V 8 bases, and 12 bases lay outside the gene matches. The CDR3 is CASGPGGDRHNYGYTF. CDR3 DNA: TGTGCCAGCGGCCCAGGGGGCGACAGGCATAACTATGGCTACACCTTC.

The chain employs TRBV4-2 and TRBJ2-5, with 10 positions matching TRBD2. Germline trimming cut 0 bases from V and 5 bases from J; bases unmatched to any gene: 12. Germline values: CDR1 LGHNA, CDR2 YNFKEQ. This CDR3 has 18 amino acids. The DNA for the CDR3 is TGTGCCAGCAGCCAAGATTCACTAGCGGGACGGTTGTGGGAGACCCAGTACTTC. It encodes CASSQDSLAGRLWETQYF.

This clonotype came up a few times. V usage is TRBV28 and J usage is TRBJ1-1, with unresolved D. CDR3 length equals 12 residues. Trimming took off 6 bases at V and 5 bases at J, with 10 bases between the two ends. Per germline, CDR1 MDHEN and CDR2 SYDVKM. CDR3 DNA sequence: TGTGCCAGCAGAAATCCTGGGACTGAAGCTTTCTTT. Protein: CASRNPGTEAFF.

This clonotype was seen many times. The V gene is TRBV5-1, the J gene TRBJ2-3; D assignment may be TRBD1 or TRBD2 (5 bases each). Trimming shortened V by 5 bases and J by 3 bases, and 13 bases separated the two germline ends. The germline V gene has CDR1 SGHRS and CDR2 YFSETQ. The CDR3 runs 14 residues. This chain's CDR3 is CASSWGSGTDTQYF. In DNA form, the CDR3 reads TGCGCCAGCAGTTGGGGGAGCGGAACAGATACGCAGTATTTT.

The V and J genes are TRBV11-2 and TRBJ2-7; TRBD2 might be the D (5 bases). V was shortened by 0 bases and J by 3 bases, with 12 bases between the two germline ends. Germline-derived CDR1 and CDR2 are SGHAT and FQNNGV. The CDR3 runs 15 residues. The CDR3 spells CASSLDPAGLYEQYF. As DNA, the CDR3 is TGTGCCAGCAGCTTAGATCCGGCGGGTCTCTACGAGCAGTACTTC.

The rearrangement links TRBV6-1 to TRBJ2-2, with D possibly matching TRBD2 (7 bases). V was clipped by 10 bases and J by 11 bases, with 17 bases between them. The germline gives CDR1 MNHNS, CDR2 SASEGT. The CDR3 covers 12 residues. The CDR3 DNA follows: TGTGCCACCTTAATCGGGGGGCGAGAGCTGTTTTTT. It translates to CATLIGGRELFF.

Notes on this clonotype: Germline is not matched at one junction end, which may reflect a read error. V gene TRBV29-1 combines with J gene TRBJ2-7; a weak D match, TRBD2 (6 bases). Germline assignment: CDR1 SQVTM and CDR2 ANQGSEA. The CDR3 runs to 10 residues. In nucleotides, the CDR3 is TGCAGCGTAAAGGACTACGAGCAGTGCTTC. The encoded protein is CSVKDYEQCF.

This clonotype was counted ten times or more. The chain is built from TRBV28 and TRBJ2-5, with 10 nucleotides matching TRBD2. The ends lost 6 bases at V and 7 bases at J; junction bases unmatched: 11. Germline lookup yields CDR1 MDHEN and CDR2 SYDVKM. This CDR3 spans 15 amino acids. This CDR3 reads CASSPRLAGVGTQYF. The CDR3 DNA reads TGTGCCAGCAGCCCCCGGCTAGCGGGGGTCGGGACCCAGTACTTC.

There are many counts of this clonotype. This CDR3 reads CASSLVSSETDTQYF. The CDR3, as DNA: TGTGCCAGCAGCTTAGTTTCCAGCGAGACAGATACGCAGTATTTT. The chain combines TRBV7-6 with TRBJ2-3; no clear D. The CDR3 spans 15 residues. Germline V gene lookup returns CDR1 SGHVS and CDR2 FNYEAQ. Trimming took 1 base from V and 3 from J, leaving 11 bases between them.

J is TRBJ1-2 and V is TRBV29-1; 9 bases are shared with TRBD1. Unmatched junction bases numbered 14, after V lost 5 bases and J lost 1 base. Germline lookup yields CDR1 SQVTM and CDR2 ANQGSEA. CDR3 length: 17 amino acids. For the CDR3, the DNA is TGCAGCGTTAGATCCGGGACAGGGTGGGAGGGTAACTATGGCTACACCTTC. Its translation is CSVRSGTGWEGNYGYTF. The full variable domain, completed using reference TRBV29-1 and TRBJ1-2, is SAVISQKPSRDICQRGTSLTIQCQVDSQVTMMFWYRQQPGQSLTLIATANQGSEATYESGFVIDKFPISRPNLTFSTLTVSNMSPEDSSIYLCSVRSGTGWEGNYGYTFGSGTRLTVV.

This clonotype occurred many times. V and J are TRBV6-5 and TRBJ2-7; 8 nucleotides match TRBD1. The CDR3 is made up of 17 amino acids. The germline V gene has CDR1 MNHEY and CDR2 SVGAGI. Trimming cost V 0 bases and J 5 bases; bases outside gene matches: 12. Written as DNA, the CDR3 is TGTGCCAGCAGTTACTCCTGGGACAGGCTCAAGGCTCACGAGCAGTACTTC. Encoded protein: CASSYSWDRLKAHEQYF.

This clonotype turned up a few times. The chain is built from TRBV9 and TRBJ2-2; TRBD2 might be the D (6 bases). The V end was cut by 4 bases, the J end by 6 bases, with 13 bases between. This CDR3 is 14 amino acids long. Germline assignment: CDR1 SGDLS and CDR2 YYNGEE. CDR3 in amino acids: CASSPGPGAGELFF. In nucleotides, the CDR3 is TGTGCCAGCAGCCCCGGCCCGGGGGCCGGGGAGCTGTTTTTT.

This sequence joins TRBV27 and TRBJ1-2, with D uncertain. The germline V gene encodes CDR1 MNHEY and CDR2 SMNVEV (reference sequence). V dropped 1 base and J dropped 3 bases, with 9 bases sitting between them. CDR3 size: 14 residues. The CDR3 coding sequence is TGTGCCAGCAGTTTATTTGAGGGAGACTATGGCTACACCTTC. This codes for CASSLFEGDYGYTF.

This clonotype appeared many times. CDR3 coding DNA: TGTGCCAGCAGCTTAACCAGCGGGCAGTTCTTC. Translated: CASSLTSGQFF. The chain recombines TRBV11-2 with TRBJ2-1; a possible D gene is TRBD2 (5 bases). The CDR3 covers 11 residues. Trimming shortened V by 2 bases and J by 12 bases, and 8 bases separated the two germline ends. Germline V gene sequence: CDR1 SGHAT, CDR2 FQNNGV.

There are many counts of this clonotype. In DNA form, the CDR3 reads TGTGCCTGGAGTGTGGCCGAAACCGGTCGGTACAATGAGCAGTTCTTC. Its protein product is CAWSVAETGRYNEQFF. This chain uses TRBV30 with TRBJ2-1; D unclear. The CDR3 has 16 amino acids. Germline assignment: CDR1 GTSNPN and CDR2 SVGIG (reference sequence). The V and J ends lost 0 bases and 4 bases respectively, with 16 bases between them.

This clonotype was recorded at least ten times. The chain employs TRBV18 and TRBJ2-1; TRBD1 is a possible D gene (6 bases). The V and J ends lost 4 bases and 6 bases respectively, with 10 bases between them. This CDR3 has 13 residues. CDR1 and CDR2 (germline): KGHSH, LQKENI. CDR3 loop: CASSQTGTNEQFF. The CDR3 DNA reads TGTGCCAGCTCACAAACAGGGACCAATGAGCAGTTCTTC.

This chain joins TRBV27 and TRBJ1-5; no clear D. The CDR3 sequence is 14 residues long. Germline CDR1 MNHEY, CDR2 SMNVEV (reference sequence). The ends were cut back, 5 bases at V and 7 bases at J, with 15 bases in the middle. This CDR3 is CASSEGHTSQPQHF. CDR3 sequence (DNA): TGTGCCAGCAGTGAAGGCCACACCTCGCAGCCCCAGCATTTT.

In this sample, this clonotype turned up many times. J is TRBJ2-7 and V is TRBV7-2, with 10 positions matching TRBD2. The CDR3 has 16 residues. CDR1 is SGHTA and CDR2 is FQGNSA in the germline V gene. V shed 4 bases, J shed 3 bases, and the junction held 9 bases outside the gene matches. CDR3 loop: CASSSWTSGAGYEQYF. CDR3 DNA sequence: TGTGCCAGCAGCTCATGGACTAGCGGAGCCGGCTACGAGCAGTACTTC.

The chain employs TRBV7-9 and TRBJ2-7, with D tentatively TRBD1 (6 bases). Germline CDR1 and CDR2: SEHNR and FQNEAQ (reference sequence). CDR3 size: 12 residues. V was trimmed by 8 bases and J by 6 bases, leaving 14 bases between them. CDR3 residues: CASGRGKGEQYF. CDR3 in DNA: TGTGCCAGCGGCAGGGGCAAAGGCGAGCAGTACTTC.

The chain couples TRBV25-1 to TRBJ2-1, with D perhaps assigned TRBD1 or TRBD2 (5 bases each). V dropped 4 bases and J dropped 2 bases, with 18 bases sitting between them. This CDR3 comprises 17 residues. Germline V gives CDR1 MGHDK, CDR2 SYGVNS. The CDR3 is CASSAQSGTPTYNEQFF. The CDR3 DNA follows: TGTGCCAGCAGTGCCCAATCCGGGACCCCGACCTACAATGAGCAGTTCTTC.

This clonotype was observed many times. The J gene is TRBJ2-4, the V gene TRBV5-1, with D perhaps matching TRBD2 (7 bases). The CDR3 has 16 residues. From germline, CDR1 is SGHRS and CDR2 YFSETQ. Trimming removed 5 bases from V and 3 bases from J, with 18 bases in between. The CDR3 DNA follows: TGCGCCAGCAGAGTGGCTGGCGGGGGCGGCAAAAACATTCAGTACTTC. This encodes CASRVAGGGGKNIQYF.

The chain carries TRBV5-1 and TRBJ1-1; D gene unclear. V dropped 4 bases and J dropped 1 base, with 14 bases sitting between them. Germline V gene lookup returns CDR1 SGHRS and CDR2 YFSETQ. The CDR3 is made up of 15 amino acids. DNA of the CDR3: TGCGCCAGCAGCCTGGATGGCAGAAGGAACACTGAAGCTTTCTTT. Encoded protein: CASSLDGRRNTEAFF.

This clonotype occurred many times. The J gene is TRBJ1-3, the V gene TRBV30; weak D call: TRBD1 (5 bases). With 3 bases removed from V and 9 bases from J, the gap between germline ends came to 15 bases. The CDR3 is 13 residues long. Looked up from germline, CDR1 is GTSNPN and CDR2 is SVGIG (reference sequence). CDR3 region: CAWRAGHSATIYF. CDR3 bases: TGTGCCTGGAGGGCAGGACATTCCGCCACCATATATTTT. The full variable domain, completed using reference TRBV30 and TRBJ1-3, is SQTIHQWPATLVQPVGSPLSLECTVEGTSNPNLYWYRQAAGRGLQLLFYSVGIGQISSEVPQNLSASRPQDRQFILSSKKLLLSDSGFYLCAWRAGHSATIYFGEGSWLTVV.

This clonotype has a count of ten or more. This chain links TRBV18 with TRBJ2-7; TRBD1 or TRBD2 may be the D gene (5 bases each). There are 14 residues in the CDR3. Germline V gene lookup returns CDR1 KGHSH and CDR2 LQKENI. With 3 bases removed from V and 2 bases from J, the gap between germline ends came to 11 bases. CDR3 region: CASSPPGPAYEQYF. The DNA of the CDR3 is TGTGCCAGCTCACCGCCGGGACCCGCCTACGAGCAGTACTTC.

V is TRBV6-5 and J is TRBJ2-7, with D perhaps TRBD2 (6 bases). Germline loops: CDR1 MNHEY, CDR2 SVGAGI. There are 16 residues in the CDR3. V lost 0 bases and J lost 7, with 19 bases in between. The DNA for the CDR3 is TGTGCCAGCAGTTACTCGTTCGCGGTGGGGGAGGAAGAGCAGTACTTC. As protein: CASSYSFAVGEEEQYF.

V gene TRBV12-3 or TRBV12-4 combines with J gene TRBJ2-2, with D unresolved. Trimming removed 2 bases at V and 6 bases at J, with 7 bases between. This CDR3 spans 13 amino acids. The CDR3 spells CASSLSRSGELFF. The CDR3, as DNA: TGTGCCAGCAGTTTATCGAGGTCCGGGGAGCTGTTTTTT.